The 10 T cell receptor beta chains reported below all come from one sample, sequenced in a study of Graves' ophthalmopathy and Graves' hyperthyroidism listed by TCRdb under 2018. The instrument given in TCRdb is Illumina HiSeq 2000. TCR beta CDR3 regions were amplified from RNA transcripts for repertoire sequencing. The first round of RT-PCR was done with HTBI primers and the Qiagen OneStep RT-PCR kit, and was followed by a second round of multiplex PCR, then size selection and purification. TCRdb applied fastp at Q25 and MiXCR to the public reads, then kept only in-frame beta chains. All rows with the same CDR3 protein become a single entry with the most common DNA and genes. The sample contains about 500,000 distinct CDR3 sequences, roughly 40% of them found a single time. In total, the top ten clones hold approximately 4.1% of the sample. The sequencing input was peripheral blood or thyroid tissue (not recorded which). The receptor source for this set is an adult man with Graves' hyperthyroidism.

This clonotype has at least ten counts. CDR3 in amino acids: CSVVGSETQYF. DNA for the CDR3: TGCAGCGTTGTTGGGTCTGAGACCCAGTACTTC. The gene calls are TRBV29-1 and TRBJ2-5; D unclear. In germline, CDR1 is SQVTM, CDR2 ANQGSEA. Trimming took 4 bases from V and 5 from J, leaving 8 bases between them. The CDR3 runs 11 residues.

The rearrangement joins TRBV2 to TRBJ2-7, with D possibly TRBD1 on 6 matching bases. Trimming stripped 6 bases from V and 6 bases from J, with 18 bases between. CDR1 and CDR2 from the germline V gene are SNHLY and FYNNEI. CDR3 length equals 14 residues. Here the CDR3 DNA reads TGTGCCAGCAGCGCCGGGACATTGGGGCTCGAGCAGTACTTC. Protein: CASSAGTLGLEQYF.

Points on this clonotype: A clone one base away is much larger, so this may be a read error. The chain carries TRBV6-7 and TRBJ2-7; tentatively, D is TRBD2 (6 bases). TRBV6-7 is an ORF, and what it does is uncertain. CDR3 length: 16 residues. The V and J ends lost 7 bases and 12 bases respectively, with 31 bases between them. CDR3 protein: CASTLSAGYATPPGYF. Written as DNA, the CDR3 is TGTGCCAGCACCCTGAGTGCGGGATACGCAACGCCTCCTGGGTACTTC.

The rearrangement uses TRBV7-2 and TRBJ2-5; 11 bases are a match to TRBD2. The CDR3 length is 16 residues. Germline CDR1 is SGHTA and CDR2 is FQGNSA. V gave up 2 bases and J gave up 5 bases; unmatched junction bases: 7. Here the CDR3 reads CASSLTGTSGSETQYF. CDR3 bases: TGTGCCAGCAGCTTAACCGGGACTAGCGGTTCGGAGACCCAGTACTTC.

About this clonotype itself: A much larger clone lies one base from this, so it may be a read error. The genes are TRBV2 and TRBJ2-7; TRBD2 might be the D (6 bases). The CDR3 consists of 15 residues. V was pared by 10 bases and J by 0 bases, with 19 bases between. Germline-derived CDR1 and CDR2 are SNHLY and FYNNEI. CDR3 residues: CANTNGRGISYEQYF. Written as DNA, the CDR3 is TGTGCCAACACCAACGGGCGGGGAATCTCCTACGAGCAGTACTTC.

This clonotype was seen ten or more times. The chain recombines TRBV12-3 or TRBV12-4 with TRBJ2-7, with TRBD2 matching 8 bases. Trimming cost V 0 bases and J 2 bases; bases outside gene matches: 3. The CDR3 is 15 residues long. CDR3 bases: TGTGCCAGCAGTTTAGCGGACGGGGGGGCCTACGAGCAGTACTTC. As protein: CASSLADGGAYEQYF.

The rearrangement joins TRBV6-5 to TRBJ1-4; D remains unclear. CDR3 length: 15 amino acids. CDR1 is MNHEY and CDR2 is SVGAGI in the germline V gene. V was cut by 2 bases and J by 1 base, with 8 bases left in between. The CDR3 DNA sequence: TGTGCCAGCAGTTACCAGGCAGGAACTAATGAAAAACTGTTTTTT. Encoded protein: CASSYQAGTNEKLFF.

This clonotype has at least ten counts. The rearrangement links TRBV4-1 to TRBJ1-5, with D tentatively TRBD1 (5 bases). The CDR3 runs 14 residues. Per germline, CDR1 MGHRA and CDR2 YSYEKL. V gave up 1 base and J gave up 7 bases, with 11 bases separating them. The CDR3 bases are TGCGCCAGCAGCCAAGTTGAAGGGGTCCAGCCCCAGCATTTT. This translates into CASSQVEGVQPQHF.

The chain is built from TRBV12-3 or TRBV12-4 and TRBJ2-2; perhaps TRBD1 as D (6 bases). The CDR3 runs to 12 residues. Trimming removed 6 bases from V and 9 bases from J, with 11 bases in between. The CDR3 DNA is TGTGCCAGCAGGGCAGGGGTTAGGGAGCTGTTTTTT. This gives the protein CASRAGVRELFF.

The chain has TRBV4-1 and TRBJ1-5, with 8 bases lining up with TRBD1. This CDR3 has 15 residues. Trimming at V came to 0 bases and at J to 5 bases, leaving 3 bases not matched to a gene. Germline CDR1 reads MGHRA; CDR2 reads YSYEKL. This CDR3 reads CASSQEDRAHQPQHF. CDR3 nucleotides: TGCGCCAGCAGCCAAGAGGACAGGGCCCATCAGCCCCAGCATTTT.